This entry concerns a single TCR beta chain. The PCR ran on 60 Vbeta and 13 Jbeta primers. Only in-frame clones appear in the TCRdb table, and some are missing; sequencing was by immunoSEQ multiplex PCR. The table has 120,000 to 150,000 clones, around three quarters seen once; the top ten hold approximately 0.97%. The data belong to a study of cytomegalovirus exposure and HLA in healthy donors. CDR1 and CDR2 (germline): SGHRS, YFSETQ. This CDR3 comprises 17 residues. V dropped 3 bases and J dropped 0; count of bases not matched to a gene: 5. The chain recombines TRBV5-1 with TRBJ2-6; 8 bases agree with TRBD1. Sequencing was performed on PBMCs. This TCR came from a man aged 18 to 35 in good health and CMV-seronegative. The CDR3: CASSWGTGNSGANVLTF. In DNA, the CDR3 is TGCGCCAGCAGCTGGGGGACAGGTAACTCTGGGGCCAACGTCCTGACTTTC.